The source of this TCR beta chain is a study of blood T cell repertoires in COVID-19. Across the study: COVID-19 samples, acute and convalescent, were from the United States, Italy and Spain. Sources were T cells, B-cell-depleted T cells, or PBMCs; the material itself was cDNA or gDNA.

The CDR3 extends over 17 amino acids. Per germline, CDR1 SGHTA and CDR2 FQGNSA. J gave up 1 base and V 5 bases, and 6 bases lay outside the gene matches. In the authors' workflow: Scientists estimated how many nucleated cells there were by amplifying reference gene primers. Repertoires were generated with immunoSEQ multiplex PCR, while TCRdb's copy carries only in-frame clones and drops some. D and trimming come from the DNA, and the V and J calls and clone size come from that table. Found here are 100,000 or so clones, approximately 79% of them singletons; the top ten hold 11%. This clone was seen repeatedly, ten times or more.

Material: peripheral blood. The chain employs TRBV7-2 and TRBJ1-6; 9 bases agree with TRBD1. This sequence originates from a man aged 65 to 79 with active or convalescent COVID-19. This CDR3 reads CASSTGGGWSYNSPLHF. The CDR3, as DNA: TGTGCCAGCAGCACAGGGGGCGGCTGGTCCTATAATTCACCCCTCCACTTT.